This T cell receptor beta chain was captured by sequencing in a study of tumor and adjacent non-tumor tissue in lung cancer. This clonotype has more than one count but fewer than ten. Its antigen is as yet unknown. A much larger clone lies one base from this, so it may be a read error. There are 15 residues in the CDR3. The V end was cut by 0 bases, the J end by 2 bases, with 11 bases between. In germline, CDR1 is SGHDT, CDR2 YYEEEE. TCRbeta libraries were built with three rounds of nested PCR, modified from ARM-PCR. TCRdb re-called the multiplex PCR reads with MiXCR, one entry per CDR3 protein. The sample lists around 66,000 distinct CDR3 sequences; around 78% were seen once. The template was RNA from unsorted bulk tissue. General study results and limits: Significantly higher TCR diversity was found in tumor than normal lung. In normal lung, the top 100 clones were significantly more dominant than in tumor.

The V call is TRBV5-6, the J call TRBJ1-2; no reliable D call. The sequenced sample was lung tumor tissue. The sequence was collected from a man aged 60 to 69 with non-small cell lung cancer. CDR3 DNA: TGTGCCAGCAGCTTGGACGGGTACGCAAACTATGGCTACACCTTC. Residues: CASSLDGYANYGYTF.